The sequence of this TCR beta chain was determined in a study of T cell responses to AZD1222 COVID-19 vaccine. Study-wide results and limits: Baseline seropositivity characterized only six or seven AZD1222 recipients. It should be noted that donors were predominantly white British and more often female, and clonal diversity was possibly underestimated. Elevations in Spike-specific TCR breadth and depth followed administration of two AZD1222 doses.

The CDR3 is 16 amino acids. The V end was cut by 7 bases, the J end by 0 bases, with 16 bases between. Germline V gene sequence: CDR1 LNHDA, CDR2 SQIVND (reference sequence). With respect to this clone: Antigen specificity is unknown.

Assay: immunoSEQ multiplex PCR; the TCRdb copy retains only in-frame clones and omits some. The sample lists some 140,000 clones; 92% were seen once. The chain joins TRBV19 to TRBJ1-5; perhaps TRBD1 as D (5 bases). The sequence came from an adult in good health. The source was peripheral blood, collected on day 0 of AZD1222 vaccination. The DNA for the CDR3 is TGTGCCAGTAATACTCGGGACGGACTTAGCAATCAGCCCCAGCATTTT. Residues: CASNTRDGLSNQPQHF.